These 4 T cell receptor beta chains were sequenced from one sample in a study of cytomegalovirus exposure and HLA in healthy donors. Here immunoSEQ multiplex PCR was the method, and the copy in TCRdb shows in-frame clones only, minus some. The table includes roughly 120,000 clones, 88% detected once. Material for sequencing was PBMCs. The receptors were sampled from a woman younger than 45 in good health and CMV-seropositive.

The gene calls are TRBV29-1 and TRBJ1-1; 9 nucleotides align to TRBD1. V dropped 6 bases and J dropped 4; count of bases not matched to a gene: 3. Germline V gives CDR1 SQVTM, CDR2 ANQGSEA. The CDR3 has 12 amino acids. CDR3 bases: TGCAGCGTGGGGGACAGGGCCACTGAAGCTTTCTTT. It encodes CSVGDRATEAFF. The whole variable domain, remainder taken from reference TRBV29-1 and TRBJ1-1, is SAVISQKPSRDICQRGTSLTIQCQVDSQVTMMFWYRQQPGQSLTLIATANQGSEATYESGFVIDKFPISRPNLTFSTLTVSNMSPEDSSIYLCSVGDRATEAFFGQGTRLTVV.

The genes are TRBV5-6 and TRBJ1-5, with a possible D match to TRBD1 (6 bases). Germline V gene sequence: CDR1 SGHDT, CDR2 YYEEEE. Trimming stripped 3 bases from V and 5 bases from J, with 18 bases between. This CDR3 spans 16 amino acids. The CDR3 region has the DNA TGTGCCAGCAGCTCGGGTGCGTGGGGGCCCGATCAGCCCCAGCATTTT. Residues: CASSSGAWGPDQPQHF. Using reference TRBV5-6 and TRBJ1-5 for the parts outside the CDR3, the full variable domain is DAGVTQSPTHLIKTRGQQVTLRCSPKSGHDTVSWYQQALGQGPQFIFQYYEEEERQRGNFPDRFSGHQFPNYSSELNVNALLLGDSALYLCASSSGAWGPDQPQHFGDGTRLSIL.

V gene TRBV10-3 combines with J gene TRBJ2-3, with TRBD2 matching over 8 bases. Per the germline V gene, CDR1 is ENHRY and CDR2 is SYGVKD. The CDR3 totals 14 residues. The ends lost 10 bases at V and 0 bases at J; junction bases unmatched: 6. CDR3 amino acids: CATAGGGSTDTQYF. DNA for the CDR3: TGTGCCACCGCGGGCGGGGGGAGCACAGATACGCAGTATTTT.

This chain connects TRBV28 to TRBJ2-7; D uncertain. The germline V and J ends were trimmed by 3 bases and 0 bases, with 9 bases remaining between them. The CDR3 has 14 amino acids. The germline gives CDR1 MDHEN, CDR2 SYDVKM. CDR3 sequence reads: CASSLNSPSYEQYF. CDR3 DNA sequence: TGTGCCAGCAGTTTGAACAGTCCCTCCTACGAGCAGTACTTC.